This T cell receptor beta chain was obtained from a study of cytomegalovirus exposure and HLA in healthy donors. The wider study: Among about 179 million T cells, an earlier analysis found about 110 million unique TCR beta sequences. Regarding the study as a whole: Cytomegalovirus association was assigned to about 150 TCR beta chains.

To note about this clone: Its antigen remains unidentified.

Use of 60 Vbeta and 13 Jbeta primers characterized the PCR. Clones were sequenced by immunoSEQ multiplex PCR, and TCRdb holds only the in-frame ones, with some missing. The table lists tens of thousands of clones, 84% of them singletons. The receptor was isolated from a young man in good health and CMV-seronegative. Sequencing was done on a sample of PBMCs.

The CDR3 here is CASSLGTSGRGETQYF. In nucleotides, the CDR3 is TGCGCCAGCAGCTTGGGGACTAGCGGGAGGGGTGAGACCCAGTACTTC. This chain uses TRBV5-1 with TRBJ2-5; 15 nucleotides match TRBD2. V dropped 0 bases and J dropped 5; count of bases not matched to a gene: 2. From germline, CDR1 is SGHRS and CDR2 YFSETQ. The CDR3 sequence is 16 residues long.